These 18 T cell receptor beta chains were all obtained from the same sample, sequenced in a study of blood T cell repertoires in COVID-19. This table comes from immunoSEQ multiplex PCR, and its TCRdb copy is limited to in-frame clones, with some not included. Counted here are around 190,000 clones, 75% to 85% occurring once; the ten biggest clones make up 1.5%. Sequencing was done on a sample of peripheral blood. These receptors were obtained from a human donor in a cohort sampled during active COVID-19.

The V and J genes are TRBV3-1 (or the pseudogene TRBV3-2) and TRBJ2-2, with D possibly TRBD1 on 6 matching bases. This CDR3 contains 12 residues. CDR1 is LGHDT and CDR2 is YNNKEL in the germline V gene (reference sequence). Trimming stripped 6 bases from V and 8 bases from J, with 10 bases between. The CDR3 nucleotides are TGTGCCAGCAGTCAGGGGCGGGGGGAGCTGTTTTTT. It specifies CASSQGRGELFF.

This chain connects TRBV18 to TRBJ1-3; D ambiguous. V dropped 4 bases and J dropped 0 bases, with 10 bases sitting between them. This CDR3 is 15 amino acids long. CDR1 KGHSH and CDR2 LQKENI come from the germline V gene. The CDR3 DNA reads as TGTGCCAGCTCACTACGGTTGAACTCTGGAAACACCATATATTTT. Translating gives CASSLRLNSGNTIYF.

V usage is TRBV7-2 and J usage is TRBJ1-4; 7 positions agree with TRBD1. The CDR3 loop spans 15 amino acids. The germline CDR1 and CDR2 sequences are SGHTA and FQGNSA. V shed 1 base, J shed 5 bases, and the junction held 4 bases outside the gene matches. The CDR3 spells CASSLGGQPNEKLFF. Here the CDR3 DNA reads TGTGCCAGCAGCTTAGGGGGACAGCCGAATGAAAAACTGTTTTTT. Full variable domain (outside the CDR3, taken from reference TRBV7-2 and TRBJ1-4): GAGVSQSPSNKVTEKGKDVELRCDPISGHTALYWYRQSLGQGLEFLIYFQGNSAPDKSGLPSDRFSAERTGGSVSTLTIQRTQQEDSAVYLCASSLGGQPNEKLFFGSGTQLSVL.

The V and J genes are TRBV10-1 and TRBJ1-1; D is perhaps TRBD1 (5 bases). CDR1 is WNHNN and CDR2 is SYGVQD in the germline V gene (reference sequence). CDR3 size: 15 residues. V was cut by 5 bases and J by 2 bases, with 15 bases left in between. CDR3 protein: CASSPPGLQNTEAFF. In nucleotides, the CDR3 is TGCGCCAGCAGTCCTCCGGGACTCCAAAACACTGAAGCTTTCTTT.

This CDR3 reads CASSYSSSAGNYGYTF. CDR3 nucleotide sequence: TGTGCCAGCAGTTACAGCTCCTCGGCAGGCAACTATGGCTACACCTTC. V usage is TRBV6-6 and J usage is TRBJ1-2; D is uncertain. The CDR3 runs to 16 residues. Trimming stripped 2 bases from V and 2 bases from J, with 15 bases between. In germline, CDR1 is MNHNY, CDR2 SVGAGI (reference sequence).

Turning to this clone: Other DNA variants within this sample encode the same CDR3. The gene calls are TRBV5-1 and TRBJ2-7, with a weak D call TRBD2 (5 bases). Trimming removed 0 bases from V and 1 base from J, with 8 bases in between. The V gene's germline CDR1 is SGHRS and CDR2 YFSETQ. This CDR3 contains 14 residues. CDR3 sequence reads: CASSLAGGSYEQYF. CDR3 nucleotide sequence: TGCGCCAGCAGCTTGGCTGGCGGGTCCTACGAGCAGTACTTC. The variable domain in full, with the rest retrieved from reference TRBV5-1 and TRBJ2-7, is KAGVTQTPRYLIKTRGQQVTLSCSPISGHRSVSWYQQTPGQGLQFLFEYFSETQRNKGNFPGRFSGRQFSNSRSEMNVSTLELGDSALYLCASSLAGGSYEQYFGPGTRLTVT.

V usage is TRBV6-6 and J usage is TRBJ2-7, with 7 bases that match TRBD1. This CDR3 spans 13 amino acids. The ends lost 6 bases at V and 3 bases at J; junction bases unmatched: 5. The germline V gene has CDR1 MNHNY and CDR2 SVGAGI (reference sequence). The CDR3, as DNA: TGTGCCAGCAGCCAGGGGGAGTACTACGAGCAGTACTTC. Encoded protein: CASSQGEYYEQYF.

V usage is TRBV6-5 and J usage is TRBJ2-3; 10 bases match TRBD1. CDR1 and CDR2 from the germline V gene are MNHEY and SVGAGI. The junction had 5 bases not matched to a gene; V was cut back by 5 bases and J by 3 bases. There are 15 residues in the CDR3. CDR3 nucleotide sequence: TGTGCCAGCAGTCCCGGGACAGGGGAGACAGATACGCAGTATTTT. Protein: CASSPGTGETDTQYF.

The V call is TRBV4-2, the J call TRBJ2-7; TRBD2 aligns across 8 bases. Looked up from germline, CDR1 is LGHNA and CDR2 is YNFKEQ. With 5 bases clipped from V and 3 bases from J, the junction kept 12 bases outside the gene matches. CDR3 length: 16 residues. The CDR3 DNA is TGTGCCAGCAGCAACCCGGGGGGGGGCACCTACTACGAGCAGTACTTC. As protein: CASSNPGGGTYYEQYF.

The genes are TRBV19 and TRBJ2-1; 10 bases fit TRBD1. CDR3 length: 16 amino acids. The germline gives CDR1 LNHDA, CDR2 SQIVND (reference sequence). After removal of 0 bases from V and 7 bases from J, the junction contained 6 bases not matched to a gene. The CDR3 loop reads CASSIDRTGGVNEQFF. In DNA, the CDR3 is TGTGCCAGTAGTATAGATCGGACAGGGGGGGTGAATGAGCAGTTCTTC.

The rearrangement uses TRBV27 and TRBJ1-1, with 8 bases fitting TRBD1. From germline, CDR1 is MNHEY and CDR2 SMNVEV (reference sequence). Trimming cost V 2 bases and J 4 bases; bases outside gene matches: 3. The CDR3 totals 14 residues. The CDR3 sequence: CASSLSQGATEAFF. CDR3 sequence (DNA): TGTGCCAGCAGTTTAAGCCAGGGGGCCACTGAAGCTTTCTTT.

The chain recombines TRBV11-2 with TRBJ1-3; no clear D gene. CDR1 and CDR2 (germline): SGHAT, FQNNGV. Trimming shortened V by 3 bases and J by 0 bases, and 9 bases separated the two germline ends. The CDR3 runs 15 residues. CDR3 sequence: CASSFLSRSGNTIYF. For the CDR3, the DNA is TGTGCCAGCAGCTTCCTGAGTCGCTCTGGAAACACCATATATTTT. The entire variable domain, with the rest obtained from reference TRBV11-2 and TRBJ1-3, is as follows: EAGVAQSPRYKIIEKRQSVAFWCNPISGHATLYWYQQILGQGPKLLIQFQNNGVVDDSQLPKDRFSAERLKGVDSTLKIQPAKLEDSAVYLCASSFLSRSGNTIYFGEGSWLTVV.

V usage is TRBV5-1 and J usage is TRBJ1-4; 7 bases match TRBD1. Germline values: CDR1 SGHRS, CDR2 YFSETQ. This CDR3 has 14 amino acids. The V segment lost 0 bases and the J segment 5 bases; nucleotides outside the gene matches: 1. The CDR3 loop is CASSLEGGNEKLFF. CDR3 bases: TGCGCCAGCAGCTTGGAAGGGGGCAATGAAAAACTGTTTTTT.

The chain couples TRBV9 to TRBJ2-7; 7 bases agree with TRBD2. V gave up 2 bases and J gave up 3 bases; unmatched junction bases: 5. The CDR3 runs to 14 residues. In germline, CDR1 is SGDLS, CDR2 YYNGEE. The CDR3 nucleotides are TGTGCCAGCAGCGTGGGGGACTATAACTACGAGCAGTACTTC. Residues: CASSVGDYNYEQYF.

This clone was recorded at least ten times. V is TRBV6-2 or TRBV6-3 and J is TRBJ2-7; tentative D call: TRBD2 (6 bases). The length of the CDR3 is 14 residues. Trimming left V 6 bases short and J 1 base short, with 13 bases between. Germline V gives CDR1 MNHEY, CDR2 SVGEGT. CDR3: CASSVFLASYEQYF. In DNA, the CDR3 is TGTGCCAGCAGCGTATTCCTAGCGTCCTACGAGCAGTACTTC.

The V and J genes are TRBV5-5 and TRBJ2-7, with D possibly matching TRBD1 (5 bases). The ends were cut back, 4 bases at V and 4 bases at J, with 12 bases in the middle. Germline loops: CDR1 SGHKS, CDR2 YYEKEE (reference sequence). The CDR3 contains 13 residues. The CDR3 sequence is CASSLGQVYEQYF. The CDR3 bases are TGTGCCAGCAGCCTTGGACAAGTGTACGAGCAGTACTTC.

The V call is TRBV19, the J call TRBJ2-7; 8 positions agree with TRBD2. CDR3 length equals 16 residues. Germline V CDR1 and CDR2: LNHDA, SQIVND (reference sequence). V lost 5 bases, J lost 6 bases, and 15 bases stayed unmatched. The DNA for the CDR3 is TGTGCCAGTAGTTCCCCGCCGGGAGGGGCTAAGCGCGAGCAGTACTTC. Its translation is CASSSPPGGAKREQYF. Full variable domain (missing parts from reference TRBV19 and TRBJ2-7): DGGITQSPKYLFRKEGQNVTLSCEQNLNHDAMYWYRQDPGQGLRLIYYSQIVNDFQKGDIAEGYSVSREKKESFPLTVTSAQKNPTAFYLCASSSPPGGAKREQYFGPGTRLTVT.

The chain employs TRBV5-6 and TRBJ2-1, with TRBD1 as a possible D gene (5 bases). The V end lost 0 bases, the J end lost 0 bases, and 7 bases lay between the germline ends. The germline V gene has CDR1 SGHDT and CDR2 YYEEEE. CDR3 size: 15 residues. This chain's CDR3 is CASSLGQGSYNEQFF. The CDR3, as DNA: TGTGCCAGCAGCTTGGGGCAGGGCTCCTACAATGAGCAGTTCTTC.